This TCR beta chain was obtained from a study of identical twins (dated by TCRdb to about 2016). In terms of the full investigation: TCR alpha and beta repertoires from monozygotic twins, unrelated adults of various ages and cord blood were deep-sequenced to test whether fetal clonotypes persist. To rule out contamination, replicate twin experiments were performed at different times with different library preparation protocols. Summary of the overall study and its limitations: In monozygotic twins, recombination models systematically underestimated out-of-frame TCR alpha sharing, but the models matched the sharing seen between unrelated individuals. Abundant cord blood beta clonotypes had fewer insertions, young adult naive repertoires showed a similar but weaker trend, and memory repertoires showed no such trend. Because the same donors could not be followed over many years, the conclusions depended on cross-sectional statistical analysis. Compared with coincidental sharing between unrelated individuals, out-of-frame TCR alpha sequences shared between twins showed an excess of sequences with low generation probability. Invariant T cells such as MAIT and iNKT could partly confound zero-insertion analyses, though diverse VJ usage argued against this for most clonotypes. A weaker excess of twin sharing was found in beta out-of-frame sequences because the signal-to-noise ratio was lowered by fewer shared sequences.

Libraries were constructed by 5' RACE. This sample was sequenced with an Illumina HiSeq 2000. A universal primer binding site was introduced by template switching, and a unique molecular identifier was present in the final cDNA, enabling accurate counting of TCR cDNA molecules. Specific primers in the conserved constant-segment region were used to synthesize first-strand cDNA for the TCR alpha and beta chains. To control for contamination, every cDNA library was double barcoded, receiving both a SMART-Mk sample barcode and Illumina barcodes. TruSeq adapter sequences, together with Illumina sample barcodes, were added in two successive PCR steps. The TCR alpha and beta cDNA libraries were sequenced on the Illumina HiSeq platform using custom primers. Under the source paper's analysis protocol: MiGEC was used to process raw reads and extract unique molecular identifiers, and MiXCR was used to find CDR3 positions. Recombination models were inferred per individual with the repgenHMM and IGoR tools using an EM algorithm. The analysis of shared clonotypes was done with the tcR package in R, with sharing normalized by the product of cloneset sizes. To study raw recombination free of thymic and clonal selection effects, out-of-frame nonproductive sequences were analyzed. The public reads were reanalyzed by TCRdb: fastp trimming at Q25, MiXCR alignment, in-frame beta chains only. Identical CDR3 proteins give one entry, which carries the most common genes and DNA. TCRdb's processing, not the authors', yielded these V and J calls. In all, the sample holds 1.5 million to 2 million distinct CDR3 sequences, and about 31% of those were seen once. The ten largest clonotypes hold about 0.27% of the sample.

Cut back by 4 bases and 2 bases, the V and J ends lie 16 bases apart. From the cysteine through the phenylalanine, the CDR3 covers 16 amino acids. CDR3 DNA only is kept here, 48 bases in frame from base 1. CDR1 and CDR2 are read off the germline V gene as SGHDN and FVKESK. All donors were healthy Caucasians. To note about this clonotype: It has no known antigen specificity. No quality values exist for individual bases; no much larger clone is one base distant.

The sequence was obtained from a newborn girl in good health. The material sequenced was cord blood. This receptor chain uses TRBV14 and TRBJ2-3; perhaps TRBD1 is the D gene, with 6 bases matching. DNA sequence: TGTGCCAGCAGCCTTTTCCGGACAGCCCCCACAGATACGCAGTATTTT. This gives the protein CASSLFRTAPTDTQYF.